The 20 T cell receptor beta chains below all came from one sample that was sequenced in a study of regulatory T cells in long-lasting Graves disease. Researchers made TCR beta libraries by using iRepertoire HTBI primers and running Arm-PCR on CDR3 regions. Each CDR3 protein gets one entry after TCRdb re-called the multiplex PCR reads with MiXCR. The sample lists 500,000 to 700,000 distinct CDR3 sequences, about 30% seen once, with around 40% in the top ten. The time point denotes: persistent/refractory GD, antithyroid drugs over 5 years with positive TRAb. From RNA extracted from PBMCs, the TCR library was made. The sample was peripheral blood mononuclear cells (PBMCs), taken when the disease was refractory, from a patient treated with antithyroid drugs. The receptors derive from a female donor with Graves disease.

This clonotype was seen only a few times. The chain uses TRBV5-1 and TRBJ1-6, with D unclear. The CDR3 sequence is 14 residues long. Germline V gives CDR1 SGHRS, CDR2 YFSETQ. With 0 bases removed from V and 7 bases from J, the gap between germline ends came to 8 bases. The CDR3 region has the DNA TGCGCCAGCAGCTTGGAGGCGAAGAATTCACCCCTCCACTTT. This codes for CASSLEAKNSPLHF.

V is TRBV7-3 and J is TRBJ2-7, with D tentatively TRBD2 (7 bases). V lost 5 bases and J lost 2, with 16 bases in between. Germline CDR1 SGHTA, CDR2 FQGTGA. This CDR3 has 15 residues. CDR3 loop: CASSPSGDNPYEQYF. The CDR3 DNA reads TGTGCCAGCAGCCCCAGCGGGGACAATCCCTACGAGCAGTACTTC. Based on the CDR3 plus reference TRBV7-3 and TRBJ2-7, the full variable domain is GAGVSQTPSNKVTEKGKYVELRCDPISGHTALYWYRQSLGQGPEFLIYFQGTGAADDSGLPNDRFFAVRPEGSVSTLKIQRTERGDSAVYLCASSPSGDNPYEQYFGPGTRLTVT.

This clonotype has only one observation. Possible read error: a much larger clone is one base away. CDR3 region: CASSLDAGTQYF. The CDR3 DNA follows: TGTGCCAGCAGTTTAGACGCAGGGACCCAGTACTTC. This chain connects TRBV12-3 or TRBV12-4 to TRBJ2-5, with no clear D. CDR3 length: 12 amino acids. V was shortened by 1 base and J by 7 bases, with 7 bases between the two germline ends.

This clonotype was picked up a small number of times. The CDR3 DNA is TGTGCCAGCATAAAGGACAGGGGCGTTTATGGCTACACCTTC. Its translation is CASIKDRGVYGYTF. V is TRBV28 and J is TRBJ1-2; 9 bases map to TRBD1. Germline V gene sequence: CDR1 MDHEN, CDR2 SYDVKM. The junction had 8 bases not matched to a gene; V was cut back by 7 bases and J by 5 bases. This CDR3 is built from 14 residues.

This clonotype appeared a few times. In nucleotides, the CDR3 is TGCAGTGCTATCTGGGAGAACACTGAAGCTTTCTTT. Translation: CSAIWENTEAFF. The chain joins TRBV20-1 to TRBJ1-1; D not certain. V was shortened by 4 bases and J by 1 base, with 7 bases between the two germline ends. The CDR3 is 12 amino acids. Germline CDR1 DFQATT, CDR2 SNEGSKA (reference sequence).

The chain uses TRBV18 and TRBJ2-6; unclear D gene. V was cut by 8 bases and J by 4 bases, with 12 bases left in between. The CDR3 extends over 14 amino acids. Germline CDR1 KGHSH, CDR2 LQKENI. CDR3 region: CASTEQRGANVLTF. The CDR3 region has the DNA TGTGCCAGCACCGAACAAAGAGGGGCCAACGTCCTGACTTTC.

The chain links TRBV6-1 to TRBJ1-2, with TRBD1 as a possible D gene (6 bases). The CDR3 is made up of 15 amino acids. Trimming left V 0 bases short and J 1 base short, with 9 bases between. Per germline, CDR1 MNHNS and CDR2 SASEGT. The CDR3 region is CASSEAPRGNYGYTF. CDR3 DNA: TGTGCCAGCAGTGAAGCCCCCAGGGGTAACTATGGCTACACCTTC.

V gene TRBV3-1 combines with J gene TRBJ1-5, with D unresolved. This CDR3 comprises 13 residues. V lost 3 bases and J lost 7, with 10 bases in between. Germline CDR1 is LGHDT and CDR2 is YNNKEL (reference sequence). Written as DNA, the CDR3 is TGTGCCAGCAGCCAGGGTATAGGGCAGCCCCAGCATTTT. Translating it yields CASSQGIGQPQHF. The variable domain in full, with the rest retrieved from reference TRBV3-1 and TRBJ1-5, is DTAVSQTPKYLVTQMGNDKSIKCEQNLGHDTMYWYKQDSKKFLKIMFSYNNKELIINETVPNRFSPKSPDKAHLNLHINSLELGDSAVYFCASSQGIGQPQHFGDGTRLSIL.

This chain joins TRBV6-1 and TRBJ1-1, with D maybe TRBD1 (5 bases). This CDR3 has 11 amino acids. Germline assignment: CDR1 MNHNS and CDR2 SASEGT. V was pared by 4 bases and J by 10 bases, with 10 bases between. The CDR3 DNA follows: TGTGCCAGCAGTGGAAGGGGCGTAGCTTTCTTT. Translation gives CASSGRGVAFF.

This sequence joins TRBV12-3 or TRBV12-4 and TRBJ1-2, with D unresolved. V lost 5 bases and J lost 8, with 12 bases in between. The CDR3 runs to 12 residues. CDR3 protein: CASSHRIGGYTF. CDR3 in DNA: TGTGCCAGCAGTCATCGGATAGGAGGCTACACCTTC.

CDR3 DNA sequence: TGTGCCAGCAGCCCCGCCAGGGGTCGACAAGAGACCCAGTACTTC. Translated, it gives CASSPARGRQETQYF. V gene TRBV11-2 combines with J gene TRBJ2-5; tentatively, D is TRBD1 (6 bases). Germline loops: CDR1 SGHAT, CDR2 FQNNGV. Trimming pared 5 bases from V and 2 bases from J, leaving 15 bases between. The CDR3 totals 15 residues.

This clonotype was detected many times. The rearrangement uses TRBV2 and TRBJ1-5; D might be TRBD1 (5 bases). Between the trimmed V and J ends, which lost 1 base and 6 bases, there was a span of 10 bases. Germline loops: CDR1 SNHLY, CDR2 FYNNEI. The CDR3 loop spans 14 amino acids. CDR3: CASSEVQGFQPQHF. DNA for the CDR3: TGTGCCAGCAGTGAAGTGCAGGGCTTTCAGCCCCAGCATTTT. The full variable domain, with the rest looked up from reference TRBV2 and TRBJ1-5, is EPEVTQTPSHQVTQMGQEVILRCVPISNHLYFYWYRQILGQKVEFLVSFYNNEISEKSEIFDDQFSVERPDGSNFTLKIRSTKLEDSAMYFCASSEVQGFQPQHFGDGTRLSIL.

The CDR3 is CASSPVGVSNQPQHF. CDR3 bases: TGTGCCAGCAGCCCCGTAGGGGTTAGCAATCAGCCCCAGCATTTT. The genes are TRBV7-9 and TRBJ1-5; maybe TRBD1 (5 bases). In germline, CDR1 is SEHNR, CDR2 FQNEAQ (reference sequence). Trimming removed 5 bases from V and 0 bases from J, with 11 bases in between. The CDR3 contains 15 residues.

The chain uses TRBV19 and TRBJ1-1, with unresolved D. Trimming pared 2 bases from V and 1 base from J, leaving 11 bases between. The CDR3 covers 15 residues. CDR1 LNHDA and CDR2 SQIVND come from the germline V gene (reference sequence). CDR3 DNA: TGTGCCAGTAGTATATCGCGGGCCCAGAACACTGAAGCTTTCTTT. Amino acids: CASSISRAQNTEAFF.

The V call is TRBV5-1, the J call TRBJ2-1; D is unresolved. CDR1 is SGHRS, CDR2 YFSETQ, per germline. The V end lost 0 bases, the J end lost 5 bases, and 12 bases lay between the germline ends. The CDR3 covers 15 residues. Here the CDR3 DNA reads TGCGCCAGCAGCTTGGGGCAGGCCCGGGACAATGAGCAGTTCTTC. This sequence encodes CASSLGQARDNEQFF.

In this sample, this clonotype turned up a few times. J is TRBJ2-3 and V is TRBV6-2 or TRBV6-3; a weak D match, TRBD2 (6 bases). The CDR3 consists of 16 residues. V lost 5 bases to trimming and J lost 6 bases, with 21 bases between them. Looked up from germline, CDR1 is MNHEY and CDR2 is SVGEGT. CDR3 nucleotide sequence: TGTGCCAGCAGTGACCGACCCGGGCCACGGGGGGATACGCAGTATTTT. It yields the protein CASSDRPGPRGDTQYF.

This clonotype was seen a handful of times. This sequence joins TRBV4-1 and TRBJ1-2, with 8 bases that match TRBD1. The CDR3 is 15 amino acids. Germline CDR1 is MGHRA and CDR2 is YSYEKL. The ends lost 4 bases at V and 5 bases at J; junction bases unmatched: 9. The CDR3 bases are TGCGCCAGCAGCCCCAAGGACAGGGACGGGTATGGCTACACCTTC. This encodes CASSPKDRDGYGYTF.

This sequence joins TRBV6-2 or TRBV6-3 and TRBJ2-2; TRBD1 aligns across 12 bases. This CDR3 comprises 15 residues. With V trimmed by 6 bases and J by 6 bases, 5 bases remained unmatched. Germline CDR1 MNHEY, CDR2 SVGEGT. The CDR3 DNA is TGTGCCAGCAGCTCGGGACAGGGGGCCTCCGGGGAGCTGTTTTTT. Encoded protein: CASSSGQGASGELFF.

This clonotype was recorded many times. The chain couples TRBV28 to TRBJ1-1; 8 nucleotides agree with TRBD1. Germline values: CDR1 MDHEN, CDR2 SYDVKM. CDR3 length: 15 residues. V shed 2 bases, J shed 6 bases, and the junction held 8 bases outside the gene matches. Written as DNA, the CDR3 is TGTGCCAGCAGTTTAAGTCCAGGGGGCTATCCTGAAGCTTTCTTT. This codes for CASSLSPGGYPEAFF.

The chain has TRBV29-1 and TRBJ1-1; a weak D match, TRBD1 (6 bases). The CDR3 sequence is 13 residues long. Germline V gene lookup returns CDR1 SQVTM and CDR2 ANQGSEA. Deletions cut 3 bases from V and 1 base from J, with 9 bases between. CDR3 sequence reads: CSVDGGQNTEAFF. The CDR3 bases are TGCAGCGTTGATGGGGGACAGAACACTGAAGCTTTCTTT.